The 23 T cell receptor beta chains in this list originate from one sample, sequenced in a study of low-dose radiotherapy and immunotherapy resistance in tumors. Primers used for first-strand cDNA, a TRAV- and TRBV-specific set, covered both alpha and beta chains. The authors ran around 19 PCR cycles to amplify TCRs with a constant-region primer and V-primer adapter. MiXCR, run by TCRdb on the reads, gives a single entry per CDR3 protein. The repertoire holds 18,000 or so distinct CDR3 sequences, with approximately 74% as singletons. The receptors derive from a human donor with advanced metastatic prostate, ovarian, gallbladder or colorectal cancer (not recorded which). This table probably holds off-target reads from a library built for another chain.

The chain has TRBV7-2 and TRBJ2-5; D unresolved. CDR1 and CDR2 from the germline V gene are SGHTA and FQGNSA. The germline V and J ends were trimmed by 6 bases and 4 bases, with 24 bases remaining between them. The CDR3 sequence is 17 residues long. This CDR3 is CASRAAQVELRRETQYF. In nucleotides, the CDR3 is TGTGCCAGCAGGGCGGCGCAAGTAGAATTGAGAAGAGAGACCCAGTACTTC.

V and J are TRBV2 and TRBJ1-5; no clear D gene. Per germline, CDR1 SNHLY and CDR2 FYNNEI. The CDR3 runs 13 residues. V gave up 7 bases and J gave up 6 bases, with 13 bases separating them. CDR3 nucleotides: TGTGCCAGCAACGTCGGCCTGGGTCAGCCCCAGCATTTT. Translating gives CASNVGLGQPQHF.

The chain combines TRBV19 with TRBJ1-5, with D uncertain. The CDR3 has 14 residues. V lost 3 bases to trimming and J lost 1 base, with 7 bases between them. Looked up from germline, CDR1 is LNHDA and CDR2 is SQIVND (reference sequence). The DNA of the CDR3 is TGTGCCAGTAGTATTGGACGGAGCAATCAGCCCCAGCATTTT. Protein sequence: CASSIGRSNQPQHF.

This rearrangement joins TRBV6-2 or TRBV6-3 to TRBJ2-7; 10 bases map to TRBD2. The CDR3 is 17 amino acids. The ends lost 6 bases at V and 0 bases at J; junction bases unmatched: 11. From germline, CDR1 is MNHEY and CDR2 SVGEGT. The CDR3 loop reads CASRIQREGFSSYEQYF. CDR3 in DNA: TGTGCCAGCAGAATACAGCGGGAGGGGTTCAGCTCCTACGAGCAGTACTTC.

This clonotype was picked up a small number of times. This chain joins TRBV18 and TRBJ2-1; TRBD2 matches 11 bases. Germline V gene data show CDR1 as KGHSH and CDR2 as LQKENI. V gave up 4 bases and J gave up 4 bases; unmatched junction bases: 18. The CDR3 has 20 amino acids. The chain's CDR3 is CASSLGRDVRLAGYYNEQFF. The CDR3 DNA is TGTGCCAGCTCACTAGGCCGGGACGTCAGACTAGCGGGATATTACAATGAGCAGTTCTTC.

A single count supports this clonotype. The V call is TRBV24-1, the J call TRBJ2-1; a weak D match, TRBD1 (8 bases). This CDR3 is 15 amino acids long. Deletions cut 5 bases from V and 9 bases from J, with 19 bases between. The germline V gene has CDR1 KGHDR and CDR2 SFDVKD. The CDR3 nucleotides are TGTGCCACCAGTGCGGGGACAGGCGGGGGCGGTGAGCAGTTCTTC. Translated: CATSAGTGGGGEQFF.

The sample holds a few counts of this clonotype. J is TRBJ1-1 and V is TRBV24-1, with a tentative D call TRBD1 (5 bases). Germline V gene lookup returns CDR1 KGHDR and CDR2 SFDVKD. The CDR3 totals 14 residues. V gave up 10 bases and J gave up 1 base, with 15 bases separating them. CDR3 DNA sequence: TGTGCCACTACGACCGGGACTCCGAACACTGAAGCTTTCTTT. Translation: CATTTGTPNTEAFF.

The DNA of the CDR3 is TGTGCCAGCAGTTTGGCAGGGGAGGGCCAGCCCCAGCATTTT. Its translation is CASSLAGEGQPQHF. This chain joins TRBV28 and TRBJ1-5; possibly TRBD1 for D (6 bases). V lost 3 bases and J 7 bases, leaving 13 bases between the germline ends. The CDR3 has 14 residues. In germline, CDR1 is MDHEN, CDR2 SYDVKM.

V gene TRBV4-1 combines with J gene TRBJ1-5; D uncertain. V lost 0 bases, J lost 1 base, and 13 bases lay in between. The CDR3 has 17 residues. Germline CDR1 reads MGHRA; CDR2 reads YSYEKL. CDR3 in amino acids: CASSQEVGAVSNQPQHF. CDR3 nucleotides: TGCGCCAGCAGCCAAGAGGTTGGAGCAGTGAGCAATCAGCCCCAGCATTTT.

The V and J genes are TRBV7-2 and TRBJ2-7, with D tentatively TRBD1 (6 bases). V lost 2 bases and J 4 bases, leaving 21 bases between the germline ends. Germline loops: CDR1 SGHTA, CDR2 FQGNSA. The CDR3 spans 17 residues. This chain's CDR3 is CASSLLPVGAVGYEQYF. Written as DNA, the CDR3 is TGTGCCAGCAGCTTATTACCTGTGGGGGCAGTGGGATACGAGCAGTACTTC.

V usage is TRBV20-1 and J usage is TRBJ2-3; D ambiguous. The CDR3 is 14 residues long. Germline CDR1 is DFQATT and CDR2 is SNEGSKA (reference sequence). V dropped 0 bases and J dropped 1 base, with 8 bases sitting between them. The CDR3 sequence: CSARDKRGTDTQYF. The CDR3 nucleotides read TGCAGTGCTAGAGATAAGCGAGGCACAGATACGCAGTATTTT.

This clonotype was found a few times. CDR3 in amino acids: CASSRSGGTEAFF. The CDR3 DNA reads TGTGCCAGCAGTCGGAGCGGGGGCACTGAAGCTTTCTTT. V and J are TRBV6-2 or TRBV6-3 and TRBJ1-1, with a weak D call TRBD1 (5 bases). Deletions cut 5 bases from V and 4 bases from J, with 11 bases between. The CDR3 loop spans 13 amino acids. CDR1 MNHEY and CDR2 SVGEGT come from the germline V gene.

V is TRBV5-4 and J is TRBJ1-2; a possible D gene is TRBD1 (6 bases). The V end was cut by 6 bases, the J end by 2 bases, with 17 bases between. Looked up from germline, CDR1 is SGHNT and CDR2 is YYREEE (reference sequence). The length of the CDR3 is 15 residues. The CDR3 DNA reads TGTGCCAGCACCCTCCGACAGGCCGGGAACTATGGCTACACCTTC. It is translated as CASTLRQAGNYGYTF.

The genes are TRBV28 and TRBJ2-3; 7 nucleotides agree with TRBD2. Germline V gives CDR1 MDHEN, CDR2 SYDVKM. Trimming cost V 2 bases and J 6 bases; bases outside gene matches: 5. This CDR3 spans 14 amino acids. In nucleotides, the CDR3 is TGTGCCAGCAGTTTAGCGGGGGACGGGGATACGCAGTATTTT. It yields the protein CASSLAGDGDTQYF.

The chain joins TRBV28 to TRBJ1-5, with D hard to call. Germline V gives CDR1 MDHEN, CDR2 SYDVKM. V was pared by 6 bases and J by 0 bases, with 6 bases between. CDR3 size: 13 residues. CDR3 nucleotide sequence: TGTGCCAGCAGGTCTAATAGCAATCAGCCCCAGCATTTT. This gives the protein CASRSNSNQPQHF.

This clonotype has just a few counts. V and J are TRBV5-4 and TRBJ2-2; TRBD1 matches at 9 bases. V shed 4 bases, J shed 5 bases, and the junction held 6 bases outside the gene matches. The length of the CDR3 is 15 residues. Germline CDR1 SGHNT, CDR2 YYREEE (reference sequence). The CDR3 reads CASSTGQGRTGELFF. CDR3 nucleotide sequence: TGTGCCAGCAGCACGGGACAGGGCCGAACCGGGGAGCTGTTTTTT.

A few counts support this clonotype. This rearrangement joins TRBV28 to TRBJ2-7; 11 nucleotides agree with TRBD2. Germline V gene lookup returns CDR1 MDHEN and CDR2 SYDVKM. The junction had 5 bases not matched to a gene; V was cut back by 7 bases and J by 3 bases. There are 14 residues in the CDR3. CDR3 nucleotides: TGTGCCAGCACCCAACTAGCGGGAGTCTACGAGCAGTACTTC. It specifies CASTQLAGVYEQYF.

The chain combines TRBV23-1 with TRBJ2-7, with 10 bases that match TRBD2. TRBV23-1 is known as an ORF, though its function is uncertain. This CDR3 is 15 amino acids long. The ends lost 2 bases at V and 5 bases at J; junction bases unmatched: 6. The CDR3 region is CASSQLSGGADEQYF. The CDR3 nucleotides read TGCGCCAGCAGTCAACTGAGCGGGGGGGCCGACGAGCAGTACTTC.

This clonotype has just a few counts. This chain uses TRBV5-1 with TRBJ1-1, with 11 bases fitting TRBD1. Trimming removed 2 bases from V and 4 bases from J; junction bases left unmatched: 1. The germline V gene has CDR1 SGHRS and CDR2 YFSETQ. The CDR3 sequence is 14 residues long. The CDR3 DNA reads as TGCGCCAGCAGCTTAGGGACAGGGGGCACTGAAGCTTTCTTT. Protein: CASSLGTGGTEAFF.

There are a few counts of this clonotype. The chain combines TRBV2 with TRBJ1-4; a possible D gene is TRBD1 (6 bases). The germline V and J ends were trimmed by 6 bases and 3 bases, with 14 bases remaining between them. This CDR3 comprises 15 residues. Germline V gene sequence: CDR1 SNHLY, CDR2 FYNNEI. The CDR3 nucleotides are TGTGCCAGCAGCCAACAGGGAGGGTCTAATGAAAAACTGTTTTTT. Protein sequence: CASSQQGGSNEKLFF.

V usage is TRBV7-2 and J usage is TRBJ1-6; D gene unclear. Deletions cut 1 base from V and 6 bases from J, with 13 bases between. The CDR3 length is 16 residues. The germline V gene has CDR1 SGHTA and CDR2 FQGNSA. The DNA for the CDR3 is TGTGCCAGCAGCTTAGGAGGCGGTGTCGCTAATTCACCCCTCCACTTT. Protein: CASSLGGGVANSPLHF.

Here the CDR3 reads CSVETTAMNTEAFF. The CDR3 DNA reads as TGCAGCGTCGAAACGACAGCAATGAACACTGAAGCTTTCTTT. The J gene is TRBJ1-1, the V gene TRBV29-1, with a weak D call TRBD1 (5 bases). V was clipped by 6 bases and J by 0 bases, with 14 bases between them. CDR1 SQVTM and CDR2 ANQGSEA come from the germline V gene. The CDR3 contains 14 residues.

This chain uses TRBV20-1 with TRBJ2-1; perhaps TRBD1 as D (6 bases). The germline gives CDR1 DFQATT, CDR2 SNEGSKA (reference sequence). The CDR3 runs to 13 residues. The V and J ends lost 4 bases and 9 bases respectively, with 16 bases between them. The CDR3 loop is CSATRSTGFEQFF. DNA for the CDR3: TGCAGTGCTACCAGAAGTACAGGGTTTGAGCAGTTCTTC.